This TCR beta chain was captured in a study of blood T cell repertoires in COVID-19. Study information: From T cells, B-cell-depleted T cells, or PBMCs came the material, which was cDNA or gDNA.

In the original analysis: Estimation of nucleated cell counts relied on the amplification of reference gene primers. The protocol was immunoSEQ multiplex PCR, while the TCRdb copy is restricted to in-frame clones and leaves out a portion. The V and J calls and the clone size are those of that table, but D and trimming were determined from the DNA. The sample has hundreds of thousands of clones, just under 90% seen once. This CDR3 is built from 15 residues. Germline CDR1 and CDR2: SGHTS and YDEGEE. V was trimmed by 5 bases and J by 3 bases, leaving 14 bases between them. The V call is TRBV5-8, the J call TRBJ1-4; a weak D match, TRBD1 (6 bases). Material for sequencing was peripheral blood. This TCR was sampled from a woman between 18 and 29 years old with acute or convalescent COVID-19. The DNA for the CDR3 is TGTGCCAGCAGACAGGACAGCCTACCTAATGAAAAACTGTTTTTT. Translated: CASRQDSLPNEKLFF. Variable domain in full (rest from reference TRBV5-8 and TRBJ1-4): EAGVTQSPTHLIKTRGQQATLRCSPISGHTSVYWYQQALGLGLQFLLWYDEGEERNRGNFPPRFSGRQFPNYSSELNVNALELEDSALYLCASRQDSLPNEKLFFGSGTQLSVL.